Presented here are 31 T cell receptor beta chains from one specimen sequenced in a study of shared clonotypes between healthy human individuals. TCRdb's copy holds only in-frame clones and misses some; the assay was immunoSEQ multiplex PCR. The sample lists fewer than 1.4 million clones; about four fifths were seen once. Sequencing was carried out using memory CD4+ T cells from PBMCs. Stated subset: CD45RA-negative fraction. These receptors were taken from a man between 18 and 35 years old in good health. Some clones in this sample may be carry-over from other donors' samples.

Remarks on this clone: This may stem from a read error, because a much larger clone lies one nucleotide away. The chain links TRBV10-2 to TRBJ1-5; D is undetermined. This CDR3 has 13 residues. Between the trimmed V and J ends, which lost 4 bases and 3 bases, there was a span of 7 bases. Germline loops: CDR1 WSHSY, CDR2 SAAADI. The CDR3, as DNA: TGCGCCAGCAGTGGGCAGGACAATCAGCCCCAGCATTTT. This sequence encodes CASSGQDNQPQHF.

The chain recombines TRBV28 with TRBJ2-7, with 7 positions matching TRBD1. CDR3 length equals 15 residues. The germline CDR1 and CDR2 sequences are MDHEN and SYDVKM. V was clipped by 8 bases and J by 2 bases; unmatched bases: 12. CDR3 nucleotide sequence: TGTGCCAGCGGGTTACAGGGGAGTCCGGCCTACGAGCAGTACTTC. As protein: CASGLQGSPAYEQYF.

This clone was recorded once. Here the CDR3 DNA reads TGTGCCAGCAGCTTAGGTTTTCGCGGGAGATCGAGCACCGGGGAGCTGTTTTTT. This translates into CASSLGFRGRSSTGELFF. The chain links TRBV7-8 to TRBJ2-2; 7 bases line up with TRBD2. Per the germline V gene, CDR1 is SGHVS and CDR2 is FQNEAQ. V dropped 1 base and J dropped 4; count of bases not matched to a gene: 12. The CDR3 length is 18 residues.

The genes are TRBV5-8 and TRBJ2-5; D might be TRBD2 (6 bases). The V end lost 1 base, the J end lost 12 bases, and 13 bases lay between the germline ends. Germline V gene sequence: CDR1 SGHTS, CDR2 YDEGEE. This CDR3 region has 12 residues. The CDR3 is CASSLRVADEYF. The CDR3 DNA is TGTGCCAGCAGCTTGAGAGTAGCGGACGAGTACTTC.

This clone was seen only a few times. The V gene is TRBV5-4, the J gene TRBJ2-2; 7 positions match TRBD1. The CDR3 is made up of 14 amino acids. The germline V gene has CDR1 SGHNT and CDR2 YYREEE (reference sequence). Unmatched junction bases numbered 5, after V lost 3 bases and J lost 6 bases. The CDR3: CASSYWTGAGELFF. CDR3 coding DNA: TGTGCCAGCAGCTACTGGACAGGCGCCGGGGAGCTGTTTTTT.

The chain links TRBV6-1 to TRBJ1-2; D gene ambiguous. The length of the CDR3 is 16 residues. With 1 base removed from V and 4 bases from J, the gap between germline ends came to 16 bases. Germline V gene lookup returns CDR1 MNHNS and CDR2 SASEGT. The CDR3 region is CASSEVWGSSSYGYTF. The CDR3 region has the DNA TGTGCCAGCAGTGAAGTCTGGGGAAGTTCCTCCTATGGCTACACCTTC.

The chain is built from TRBV30 and TRBJ1-6; TRBD1 is a possible D gene (6 bases). The CDR3 is made up of 15 amino acids. Germline-derived CDR1 and CDR2 are GTSNPN and SVGIG (reference sequence). V lost 8 bases and J lost 2, with 16 bases in between. This CDR3 is CAGTGLPAYNSPLHF. The CDR3 region has the DNA TGTGCCGGAACAGGGCTCCCAGCCTATAATTCACCCCTCCACTTT.

The chain is built from TRBV2 and TRBJ2-5, with unresolved D. In germline, CDR1 is SNHLY, CDR2 FYNNEI. The CDR3 extends over 14 amino acids. V was shortened by 7 bases and J by 5 bases, with 17 bases between the two germline ends. In DNA, the CDR3 is TGTGCCAGCATCACGGAGCGTGGGCAGGAGACCCAGTACTTC. This codes for CASITERGQETQYF.

V and J are TRBV11-2 and TRBJ2-3; D unresolved. The CDR3 sequence is 13 residues long. Per germline, CDR1 SGHAT and CDR2 FQNNGV. Trimming pared 5 bases from V and 5 bases from J, leaving 11 bases between. For the CDR3, the DNA is TGTGCCAGCAGCGAGAGTTTCCAAGATACGCAGTATTTT. Its translation: CASSESFQDTQYF.

The chain carries TRBV28 and TRBJ1-1; D uncertain. Trimming stripped 2 bases from V and 3 bases from J, with 13 bases between. CDR1 and CDR2 (germline): MDHEN, SYDVKM. The CDR3 runs 15 residues. CDR3: CASSLKWREHTEAFF. CDR3 DNA sequence: TGTGCCAGCAGTTTAAAGTGGCGGGAGCACACTGAAGCTTTCTTT.

The chain uses TRBV19 and TRBJ2-7, with unresolved D. CDR1 LNHDA and CDR2 SQIVND come from the germline V gene (reference sequence). This CDR3 is built from 14 residues. V lost 2 bases, J lost 6 bases, and 14 bases lay in between. CDR3 DNA: TGTGCCAGTAGTATAAGTGGGCGCAAGGGCGAGCAGTACTTC. Protein: CASSISGRKGEQYF.

The rearrangement uses TRBV19 and TRBJ2-1, with no clear D. With 7 bases removed from V and 0 bases from J, the gap between germline ends came to 10 bases. The CDR3 extends over 14 amino acids. Germline V gives CDR1 LNHDA, CDR2 SQIVND (reference sequence). For the CDR3, the DNA is TGTGCCAGTAAAGGCCGGAGCTCCTACAATGAGCAGTTCTTC. Its protein is CASKGRSSYNEQFF.

J is TRBJ1-3 and V is TRBV5-4, with D uncertain. Germline loops: CDR1 SGHNT, CDR2 YYREEE (reference sequence). The CDR3 extends over 13 amino acids. Trimming pared 1 base from V and 8 bases from J, leaving 10 bases between. The CDR3 DNA sequence: TGTGCCAGCAGCTTGAATAGGGAAGACACCATATATTTT. This codes for CASSLNREDTIYF.

V usage is TRBV7-6 and J usage is TRBJ2-5; D possibly matches TRBD1 or TRBD2 (5 bases each). Per germline, CDR1 SGHVS and CDR2 FNYEAQ. V was pared by 5 bases and J by 7 bases, with 20 bases between. The CDR3 has 15 amino acids. The CDR3 reads CASSQEDGASGTQYF. DNA for the CDR3: TGTGCCAGCAGCCAAGAGGACGGGGCCAGCGGGACCCAGTACTTC.

The rearrangement uses TRBV7-2 and TRBJ1-3; D perhaps matches TRBD1 (5 bases). Germline CDR1 is SGHTA and CDR2 is FQGNSA. There are 14 residues in the CDR3. Deletions cut 5 bases from V and 0 bases from J, with 8 bases between. The CDR3 spells CASSHDSSGNTIYF. In nucleotides, the CDR3 is TGTGCCAGCAGCCACGACAGCTCTGGAAACACCATATATTTT.

The chain is built from TRBV28 and TRBJ2-5, with 7 bases fitting TRBD1. Germline values: CDR1 MDHEN, CDR2 SYDVKM. J was trimmed by 4 bases and V by 6 bases; bases with no gene match: 5. The CDR3 has 13 residues. This CDR3 is CASRRRGPETQYF. CDR3 DNA sequence: TGTGCCAGCAGGCGAAGGGGGCCAGAGACCCAGTACTTC.

V gene TRBV5-6 combines with J gene TRBJ2-3; a possible D gene is TRBD2 (5 bases). Trimming took off 4 bases at V and 5 bases at J, with 17 bases between the two ends. The CDR3 runs 15 residues. Germline V CDR1 and CDR2: SGHDT, YYEEEE. The CDR3: CASSLNLGEGDTQYF. CDR3 in DNA: TGTGCCAGCAGCCTGAACCTAGGCGAGGGAGATACGCAGTATTTT.

The rearrangement joins TRBV11-1 to TRBJ2-7; D could derive from TRBD1 or TRBD2 (5 bases each). This CDR3 has 16 residues. The germline gives CDR1 SGHAT, CDR2 FQDESV (reference sequence). Trimming took 3 bases from V and 1 from J, leaving 16 bases between them. CDR3 DNA: TGTGCCAGCAGCTTCGGGACCGGGACGCTATCCTACGAGCAGTACTTC. It codes for CASSFGTGTLSYEQYF.

The J gene is TRBJ2-5, the V gene TRBV5-1, with D uncertain. The germline V gene encodes CDR1 SGHRS and CDR2 YFSETQ. The V end was cut by 0 bases, the J end by 0 bases, with 9 bases between. CDR3 length: 15 residues. CDR3: CASSLGGADQETQYF. CDR3 DNA: TGCGCCAGCAGCTTGGGAGGAGCAGACCAAGAGACCCAGTACTTC.

Only one count was recorded for this clone. The rearrangement uses TRBV6-5 and TRBJ2-2, with 8 bases aligning to TRBD2. Germline V gene data show CDR1 as MNHEY and CDR2 as SVGAGI. The CDR3 consists of 14 residues. Trimming at V came to 6 bases and at J to 7 bases, leaving 7 bases not matched to a gene. CDR3 nucleotide sequence: TGTGCCAGCAGAGCGGGAGTACGGGTCGGGGAGCTGTTTTTT. Translated, it gives CASRAGVRVGELFF.

This clone appeared a few times. The CDR3 DNA reads as TGTGCCAGCAGCGAGCAAGACTATGGCTACACCTTC. Its protein is CASSEQDYGYTF. The J gene is TRBJ1-2, the V gene TRBV7-9, with D unclear. Germline values: CDR1 SEHNR, CDR2 FQNEAQ (reference sequence). V gave up 5 bases and J gave up 3 bases, with 7 bases separating them. This CDR3 contains 12 residues.

This chain links TRBV6-6 with TRBJ2-2, with D tentatively TRBD2 (7 bases). The CDR3 spans 14 residues. The germline gives CDR1 MNHNY, CDR2 SVGAGI (reference sequence). Between the trimmed V and J ends, which lost 2 bases and 13 bases, there was a span of 17 bases. The CDR3 reads CASSYPGGAGWLFF. In DNA form, the CDR3 reads TGTGCCAGCAGTTACCCTGGGGGGGCGGGATGGCTGTTTTTT.

The CDR3 reads CASSLTGTSGTEAFF. CDR3 sequence (DNA): TGCGCCAGCAGCTTAACCGGGACATCGGGCACTGAAGCTTTCTTT. The chain combines TRBV5-1 with TRBJ1-1, with D tentatively TRBD1 (6 bases). Germline lookup yields CDR1 SGHRS and CDR2 YFSETQ. This CDR3 is built from 15 residues. Deletions cut 2 bases from V and 4 bases from J, with 15 bases between.

The chain couples TRBV4-2 to TRBJ2-1; 7 bases line up with TRBD2. Trimming took 1 base from V and 6 from J; bases not matched to a gene: 12. The CDR3 is 17 residues long. Per the germline V gene, CDR1 is LGHNA and CDR2 is YNFKEQ. The CDR3 here is CASSQGITEAGTNEQFF. In nucleotides, the CDR3 is TGTGCCAGCAGCCAAGGAATTACCGAAGCGGGAACCAATGAGCAGTTCTTC.

The rearrangement uses TRBV19 and TRBJ2-1; tentative D call: TRBD2 (5 bases). Looked up from germline, CDR1 is LNHDA and CDR2 is SQIVND (reference sequence). CDR3 length: 13 amino acids. V was shortened by 0 bases and J by 5 bases, with 5 bases between the two germline ends. The CDR3 region has the DNA TGTGCCAGTAGTATAGACGGGGACAATGAGCAGTTCTTC. It specifies CASSIDGDNEQFF.

Comments on this clone: The same CDR3 arises from other DNA sequences in this sample as well. The V gene is TRBV7-3, the J gene TRBJ2-3, with 10 bases lining up with TRBD1. From germline, CDR1 is SGHTA and CDR2 FQGTGA. The CDR3 spans 15 residues. With 4 bases clipped from V and 4 bases from J, the junction kept 5 bases outside the gene matches. This chain's CDR3 is CASSSGTGVADTQYF. Here the CDR3 DNA reads TGTGCCAGCAGCTCCGGGACAGGGGTCGCAGATACGCAGTATTTT.

The rearrangement links TRBV28 to TRBJ2-2, with 10 nucleotides matching TRBD1. Germline trimming cut 4 bases from V and 0 bases from J; bases unmatched to any gene: 11. The length of the CDR3 is 19 residues. Germline loops: CDR1 MDHEN, CDR2 SYDVKM. In DNA form, the CDR3 reads TGTGCCAGCAGTTCGGGACAGGGGCCGCTATCTTCGAACACCGGGGAGCTGTTTTTT. Translated: CASSSGQGPLSSNTGELFF.

The chain is built from TRBV7-9 and TRBJ2-7, with D perhaps matching TRBD1 or TRBD2 (5 bases each). The CDR3 is 15 amino acids. Deletions cut 3 bases from V and 0 bases from J, with 12 bases between. Germline V gives CDR1 SEHNR, CDR2 FQNEAQ (reference sequence). The chain's CDR3 is CASSLGDSRSYEQYF. The CDR3 DNA sequence: TGTGCCAGCAGCTTGGGGGATTCGCGCTCCTACGAGCAGTACTTC.

Turning to this clone: The same CDR3 also results from other DNA sequences found in this sample. This chain links TRBV29-1 with TRBJ1-1; D is unclear. CDR1 is SQVTM, CDR2 ANQGSEA, per germline. The ends were cut back, 7 bases at V and 2 bases at J, with 5 bases in the middle. This CDR3 is 10 amino acids long. The DNA of the CDR3 is TGCAGCGGACTTAACACTGAAGCTTTCTTT. Protein: CSGLNTEAFF.

The V gene is TRBV5-1, the J gene TRBJ2-6; D remains ambiguous. The V end was cut by 0 bases, the J end by 1 base, with 8 bases between. The CDR3 spans 16 residues. The germline CDR1 and CDR2 sequences are SGHRS and YFSETQ. The CDR3, as DNA: TGCGCCAGCAGCTTGGATTGGGCGTCTGGGGCCAACGTCCTGACTTTC. Its translation is CASSLDWASGANVLTF.

V is TRBV27 and J is TRBJ2-7; 9 bases match TRBD1. CDR3 length: 14 residues. CDR1 and CDR2 (germline): MNHEY, SMNVEV (reference sequence). The J segment lost 5 bases and the V segment lost 8 bases, leaving 10 bases of the junction unmatched. CDR3 nucleotide sequence: TGTGCCAGCGACTACAGGGGGCTGGCAAACGAGCAGTACTTC. It yields the protein CASDYRGLANEQYF.